The sample holds many counts of the clone carrying this T cell receptor beta chain. The source of the sample is a study of T cells in Graves' hyperthyroidism and ophthalmopathy. The germline V gene encodes CDR1 SGHVS and CDR2 FNYEAQ. CDR3 length equals 15 residues. The V gene end was trimmed by 0 bases and the J gene end by 5 bases; junction bases not matched to a gene: 5. RNA transcripts served as the template for amplifying TCR beta CDR3 regions. HTBI primers drove first-round RT-PCR of the TCR CDR3. Each CDR3 protein is one row after TCRdb ran MiXCR on the multiplex PCR reads. This repertoire shows over 450,000 distinct CDR3 sequences, over 13% found once; its top ten account for around 17%.

This clonotype was obtained from a woman aged 18 to 35 with Graves' hyperthyroidism. Specimen: blood. The chain links TRBV7-6 to TRBJ2-5, with 8 bases lining up with TRBD2. CDR3 residues: CASSLAAGGMETQYF. For the CDR3, the DNA is TGTGCCAGCAGCTTAGCGGCGGGAGGAATGGAGACCCAGTACTTC. Together with reference TRBV7-6 and TRBJ2-5, the CDR3 gives the full variable domain: GAGVSQSPRYKVTKRGQDVALRCDPISGHVSLYWYRQALGQGPEFLTYFNYEAQQDKSGLPNDRFSAERPEGSISTLTIQRTEQRDSAMYRCASSLAAGGMETQYFGPGTRLLVL.